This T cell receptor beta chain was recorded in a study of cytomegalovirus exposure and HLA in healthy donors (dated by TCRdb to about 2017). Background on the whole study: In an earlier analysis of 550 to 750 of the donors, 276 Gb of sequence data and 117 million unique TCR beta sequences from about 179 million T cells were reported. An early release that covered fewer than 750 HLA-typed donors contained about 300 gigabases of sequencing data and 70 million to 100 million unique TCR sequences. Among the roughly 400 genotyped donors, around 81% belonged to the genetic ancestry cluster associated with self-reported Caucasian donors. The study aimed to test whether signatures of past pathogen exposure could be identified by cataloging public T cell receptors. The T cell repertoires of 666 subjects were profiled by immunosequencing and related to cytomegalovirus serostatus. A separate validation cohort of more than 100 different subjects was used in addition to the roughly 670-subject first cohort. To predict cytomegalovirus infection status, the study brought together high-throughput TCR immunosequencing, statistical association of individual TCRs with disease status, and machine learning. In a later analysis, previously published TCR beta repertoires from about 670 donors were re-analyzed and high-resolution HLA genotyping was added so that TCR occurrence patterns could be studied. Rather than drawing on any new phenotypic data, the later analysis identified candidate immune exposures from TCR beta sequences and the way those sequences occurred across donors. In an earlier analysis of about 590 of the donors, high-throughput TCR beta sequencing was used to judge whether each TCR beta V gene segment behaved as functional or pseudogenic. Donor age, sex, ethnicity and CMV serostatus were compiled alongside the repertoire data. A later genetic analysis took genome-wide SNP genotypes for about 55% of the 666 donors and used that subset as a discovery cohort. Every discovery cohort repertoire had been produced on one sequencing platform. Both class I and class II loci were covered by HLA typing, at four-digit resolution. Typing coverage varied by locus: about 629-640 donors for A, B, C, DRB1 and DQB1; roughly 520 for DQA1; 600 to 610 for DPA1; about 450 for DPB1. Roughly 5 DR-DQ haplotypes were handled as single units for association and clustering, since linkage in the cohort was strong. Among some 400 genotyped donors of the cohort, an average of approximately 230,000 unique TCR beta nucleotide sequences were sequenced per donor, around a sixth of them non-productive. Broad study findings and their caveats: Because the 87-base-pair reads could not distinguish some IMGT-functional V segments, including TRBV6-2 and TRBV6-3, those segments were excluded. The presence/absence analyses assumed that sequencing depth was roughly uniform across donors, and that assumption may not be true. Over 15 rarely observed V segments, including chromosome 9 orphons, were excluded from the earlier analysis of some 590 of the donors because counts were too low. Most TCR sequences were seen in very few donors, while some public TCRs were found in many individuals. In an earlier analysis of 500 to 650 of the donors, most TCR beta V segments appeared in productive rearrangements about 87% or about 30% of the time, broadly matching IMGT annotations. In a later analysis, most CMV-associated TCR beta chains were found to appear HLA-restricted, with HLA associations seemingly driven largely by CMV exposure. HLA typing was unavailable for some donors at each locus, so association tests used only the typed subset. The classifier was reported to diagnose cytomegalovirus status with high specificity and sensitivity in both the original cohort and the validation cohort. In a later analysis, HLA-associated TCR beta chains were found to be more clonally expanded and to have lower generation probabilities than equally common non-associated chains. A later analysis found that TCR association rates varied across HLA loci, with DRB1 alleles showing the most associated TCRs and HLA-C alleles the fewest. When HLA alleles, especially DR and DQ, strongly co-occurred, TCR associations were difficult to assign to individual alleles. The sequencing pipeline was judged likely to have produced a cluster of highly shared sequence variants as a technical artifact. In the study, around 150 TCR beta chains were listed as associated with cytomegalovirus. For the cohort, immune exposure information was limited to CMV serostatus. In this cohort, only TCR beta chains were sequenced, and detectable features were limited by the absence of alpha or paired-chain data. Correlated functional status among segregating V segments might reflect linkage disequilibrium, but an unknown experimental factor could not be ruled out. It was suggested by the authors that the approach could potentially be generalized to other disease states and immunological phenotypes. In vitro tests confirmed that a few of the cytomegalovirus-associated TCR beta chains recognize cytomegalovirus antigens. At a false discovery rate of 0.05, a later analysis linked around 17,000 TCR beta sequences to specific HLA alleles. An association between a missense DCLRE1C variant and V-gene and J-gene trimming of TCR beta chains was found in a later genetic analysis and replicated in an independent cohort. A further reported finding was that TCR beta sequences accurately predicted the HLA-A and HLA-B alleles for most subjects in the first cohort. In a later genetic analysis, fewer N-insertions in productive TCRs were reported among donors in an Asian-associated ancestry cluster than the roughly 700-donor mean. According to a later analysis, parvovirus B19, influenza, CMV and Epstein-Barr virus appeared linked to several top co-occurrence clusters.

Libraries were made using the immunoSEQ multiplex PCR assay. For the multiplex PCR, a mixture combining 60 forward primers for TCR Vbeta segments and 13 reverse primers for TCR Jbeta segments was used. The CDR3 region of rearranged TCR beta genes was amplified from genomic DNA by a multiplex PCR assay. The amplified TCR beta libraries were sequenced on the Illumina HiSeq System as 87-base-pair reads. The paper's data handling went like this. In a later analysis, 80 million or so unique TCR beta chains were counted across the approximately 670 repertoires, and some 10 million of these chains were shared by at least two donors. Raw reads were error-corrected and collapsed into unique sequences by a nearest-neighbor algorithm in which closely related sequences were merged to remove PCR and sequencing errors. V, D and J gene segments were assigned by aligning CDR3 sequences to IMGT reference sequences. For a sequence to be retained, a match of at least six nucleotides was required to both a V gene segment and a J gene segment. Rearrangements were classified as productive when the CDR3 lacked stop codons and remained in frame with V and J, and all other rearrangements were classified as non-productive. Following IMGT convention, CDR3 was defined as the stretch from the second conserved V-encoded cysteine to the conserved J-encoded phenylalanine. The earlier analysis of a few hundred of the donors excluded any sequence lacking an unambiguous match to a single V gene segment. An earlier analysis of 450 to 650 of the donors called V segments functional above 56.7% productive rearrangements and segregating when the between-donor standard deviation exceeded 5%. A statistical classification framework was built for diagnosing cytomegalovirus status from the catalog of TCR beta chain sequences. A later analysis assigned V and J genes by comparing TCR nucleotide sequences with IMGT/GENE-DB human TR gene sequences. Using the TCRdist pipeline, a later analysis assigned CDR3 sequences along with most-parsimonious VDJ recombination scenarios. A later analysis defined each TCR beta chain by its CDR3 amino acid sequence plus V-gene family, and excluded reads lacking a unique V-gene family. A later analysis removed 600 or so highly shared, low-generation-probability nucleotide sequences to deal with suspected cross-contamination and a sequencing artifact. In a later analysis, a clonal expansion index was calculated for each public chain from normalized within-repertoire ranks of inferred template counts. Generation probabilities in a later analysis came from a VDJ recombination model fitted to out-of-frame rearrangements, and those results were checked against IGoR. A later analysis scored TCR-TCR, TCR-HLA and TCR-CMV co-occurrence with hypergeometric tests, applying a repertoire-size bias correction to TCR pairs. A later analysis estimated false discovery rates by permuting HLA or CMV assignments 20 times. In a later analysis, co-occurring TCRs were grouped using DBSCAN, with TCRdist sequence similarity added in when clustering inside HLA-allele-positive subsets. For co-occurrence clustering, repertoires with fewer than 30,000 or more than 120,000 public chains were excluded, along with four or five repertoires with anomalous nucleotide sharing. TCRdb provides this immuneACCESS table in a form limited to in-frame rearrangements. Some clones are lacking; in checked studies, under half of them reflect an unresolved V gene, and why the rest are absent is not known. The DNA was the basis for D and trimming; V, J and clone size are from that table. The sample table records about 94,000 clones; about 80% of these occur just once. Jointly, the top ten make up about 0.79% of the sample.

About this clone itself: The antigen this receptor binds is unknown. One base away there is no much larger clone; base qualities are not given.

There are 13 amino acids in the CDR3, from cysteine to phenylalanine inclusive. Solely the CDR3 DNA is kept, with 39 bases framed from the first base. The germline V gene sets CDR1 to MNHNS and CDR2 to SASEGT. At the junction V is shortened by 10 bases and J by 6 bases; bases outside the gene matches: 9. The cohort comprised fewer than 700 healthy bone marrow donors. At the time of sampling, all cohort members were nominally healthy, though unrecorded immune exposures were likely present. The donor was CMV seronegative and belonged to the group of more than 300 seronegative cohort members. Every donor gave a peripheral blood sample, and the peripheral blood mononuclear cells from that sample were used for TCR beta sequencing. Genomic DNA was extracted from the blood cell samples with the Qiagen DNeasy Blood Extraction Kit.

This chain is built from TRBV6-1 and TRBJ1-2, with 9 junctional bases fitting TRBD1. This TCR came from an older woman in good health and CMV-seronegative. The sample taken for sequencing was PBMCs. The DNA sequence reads TGTGCCACCCGCGGGGACAGGGAACATGGCTACACCTTC. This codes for CATRGDREHGYTF.